What follows describes a single TCR beta chain. Antigen: not known. Unmatched junction bases numbered 9, after V lost 5 bases and J lost 7 bases. The CDR3 loop spans 15 amino acids. Germline CDR1 and CDR2: SGHTA and FQGNSA. This specimen comes from a study of T cell responses to AZD1222 COVID-19 vaccine. Study observations and caveats: Nearly half of spike-specific TCRs reportedly target variant regions that are unmutated in the B.1.351 and B.1.1.7 variants.

Clones were read by immunoSEQ multiplex PCR, and TCRdb kept only the in-frame ones, dropping some. Of around 120,000 clones listed, 87% are singletons. The receptor comes from an adult who received the AZD1222 COVID-19 vaccine. The chain couples TRBV7-2 to TRBJ1-5; 9 bases match TRBD1. The sample was peripheral blood, taken 28 days after the second AZD1222 dose. The CDR3 loop is CASSPQITGGQPQHF. The CDR3 nucleotides are TGTGCCAGCAGCCCACAAATAACAGGGGGCCAGCCCCAGCATTTT.